This TCR beta chain emerged from a study of cytomegalovirus exposure and HLA in healthy donors. Study-level findings and limits: A classifier reportedly called cytomegalovirus status with high sensitivity and specificity.

With 60 Vbeta and 13 Jbeta primers, the PCR was carried out. The data were produced by immunoSEQ multiplex PCR, yet TCRdb's version contains in-frame clones alone and is incomplete. There are more than 150,000 clones in the sample; approximately 80% occur only once, and 6.5% to 8.5% lies in the top ten. Concerning this clone: Its antigen is undetermined.

This clonotype originated in a woman aged 40 to 49 in good health and CMV-seropositive. Input material: PBMCs.

The CDR3 loop is CASSQLTGKGNEQYF. The DNA of the CDR3 is TGCGCCAGCAGCCAACTCACGGGGAAAGGGAACGAGCAGTACTTC. The chain employs TRBV4-1 and TRBJ2-7; tentatively, D is TRBD2 (5 bases). The CDR3 runs to 15 residues. V dropped 2 bases and J dropped 5 bases, with 16 bases sitting between them. Germline CDR1 and CDR2: MGHRA and YSYEKL.